This paragraph reports one T cell receptor (beta chain). The sample holds other DNA sequences that translate to the same CDR3. Trimming shortened V by 5 bases and J by 5 bases, and 9 bases separated the two germline ends. CDR3 size: 11 residues. Germline V lookup: CDR1 GTSNPN, CDR2 SVGIG (reference sequence). The data were produced by immunoSEQ multiplex PCR, yet TCRdb's version contains in-frame clones alone and is incomplete. Seen here are more than 1,200,000 clones, approximately 98.5% observed once, and the top ten hold around 0.38%. The data originate from a study of shared clonotypes between healthy human individuals.

The sequencing sample was made of naive CD4+ T cells sorted from blood. Noted subset: CD45RA+ positively selected. The V gene is TRBV30, the J gene TRBJ2-5; no reliable D call. This TCR was sampled from a man under 40 in good health. The CDR3 is CAWSLGETQYF. The CDR3 bases are TGTGCCTGGTCGTTAGGGGAGACCCAGTACTTC.